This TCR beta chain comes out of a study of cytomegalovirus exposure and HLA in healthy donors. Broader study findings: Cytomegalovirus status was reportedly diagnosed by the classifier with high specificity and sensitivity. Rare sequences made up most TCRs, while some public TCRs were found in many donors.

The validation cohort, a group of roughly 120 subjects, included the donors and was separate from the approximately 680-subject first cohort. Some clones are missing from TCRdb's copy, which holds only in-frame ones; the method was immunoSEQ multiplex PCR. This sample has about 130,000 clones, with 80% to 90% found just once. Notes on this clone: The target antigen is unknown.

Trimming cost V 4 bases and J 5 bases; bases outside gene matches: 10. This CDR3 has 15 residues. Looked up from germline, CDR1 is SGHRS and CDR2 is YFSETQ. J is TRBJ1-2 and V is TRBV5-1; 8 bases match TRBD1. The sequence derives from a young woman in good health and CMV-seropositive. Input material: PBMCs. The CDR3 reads CASSPDPTGGYGYTF. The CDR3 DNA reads TGCGCCAGCAGCCCGGACCCCACAGGGGGGTATGGCTACACCTTC.